The 5 T cell receptor beta chains in this list originate from one sample, sequenced in a study of cytomegalovirus exposure and HLA in healthy donors. Primers: 60 Vbeta forward and 13 Jbeta reverse. Repertoires were generated with immunoSEQ multiplex PCR, while TCRdb's copy carries only in-frame clones and drops some. This table has about 160,000 clones, 60% to 80% appearing once. Sequencing was done on a sample of PBMCs. Source of these receptors: a woman younger than 45 in good health and CMV-seronegative.

V and J are TRBV5-4 and TRBJ1-2; weak D call: TRBD1 (5 bases). Trimming took off 0 bases at V and 6 bases at J, with 12 bases between the two ends. The CDR3 extends over 14 amino acids. Germline loops: CDR1 SGHNT, CDR2 YYREEE (reference sequence). CDR3 in DNA: TGTGCCAGCAGCTTGGTTGGGGCGCCCAATGGCTACACCTTC. As protein: CASSLVGAPNGYTF.

This rearrangement joins TRBV9 to TRBJ2-1; possibly TRBD2 for D (6 bases). The CDR3 loop spans 15 amino acids. Germline V gene data show CDR1 as SGDLS and CDR2 as YYNGEE. Deletions cut 0 bases from V and 1 base from J, with 8 bases between. CDR3: CASSVEEGSYNEQFF. The CDR3 DNA is TGTGCCAGCAGCGTAGAGGAGGGATCCTACAATGAGCAGTTCTTC.

The rearrangement joins TRBV10-3 to TRBJ2-7; no definite D call. Trimming removed 2 bases at V and 6 bases at J, with 5 bases between. The CDR3 sequence is 11 residues long. In germline, CDR1 is ENHRY, CDR2 SYGVKD. CDR3 protein: CAISETTEQYF. The CDR3, as DNA: TGTGCCATCAGTGAGACAACCGAGCAGTACTTC.

The CDR3 spells CSGGLNTGELFF. The CDR3 nucleotides are TGCAGCGGTGGACTGAACACCGGGGAGCTGTTTTTT. V and J are TRBV29-1 and TRBJ2-2, with a possible D match to TRBD2 (5 bases). Trimming cost V 7 bases and J 1 base, with 7 bases left between them. The CDR3 runs to 12 residues. CDR1 and CDR2 (germline): SQVTM, ANQGSEA.

This chain joins TRBV27 and TRBJ2-4; the match to TRBD1 covers 8 bases. V was clipped by 8 bases and J by 6 bases; unmatched bases: 9. Germline V gene sequence: CDR1 MNHEY, CDR2 SMNVEV (reference sequence). This CDR3 contains 14 residues. The DNA for the CDR3 is TGTGCCAGCGGCTTCAGGGGGCCGGGAAACATTCAGTACTTC. Amino acid sequence: CASGFRGPGNIQYF.